This T cell receptor beta chain emerged from a study of cytomegalovirus exposure and HLA in healthy donors. In its sample, this clone was seen a few times. The study ran its PCR with 60 Vbeta and 13 Jbeta primers. Libraries were prepared by immunoSEQ multiplex PCR; TCRdb keeps only in-frame clonotypes and omits some of them. The sample lists more than 140,000 clones; about 80% were seen once. The length of the CDR3 is 14 residues. The V gene's germline CDR1 is MDHEN and CDR2 SYDVKM. With 4 bases removed from V and 1 base from J, the gap between germline ends came to 10 bases. Sequenced sample: PBMCs. This sequence was found in a woman between 40 and 50 years old in good health and CMV-seronegative. J is TRBJ1-1 and V is TRBV28; tentatively, D is TRBD1 (6 bases). As DNA, the CDR3 is TGTGCCAGCAGTTCCAGGGGACAGAACACTGAAGCTTTCTTT. Encoded protein: CASSSRGQNTEAFF.